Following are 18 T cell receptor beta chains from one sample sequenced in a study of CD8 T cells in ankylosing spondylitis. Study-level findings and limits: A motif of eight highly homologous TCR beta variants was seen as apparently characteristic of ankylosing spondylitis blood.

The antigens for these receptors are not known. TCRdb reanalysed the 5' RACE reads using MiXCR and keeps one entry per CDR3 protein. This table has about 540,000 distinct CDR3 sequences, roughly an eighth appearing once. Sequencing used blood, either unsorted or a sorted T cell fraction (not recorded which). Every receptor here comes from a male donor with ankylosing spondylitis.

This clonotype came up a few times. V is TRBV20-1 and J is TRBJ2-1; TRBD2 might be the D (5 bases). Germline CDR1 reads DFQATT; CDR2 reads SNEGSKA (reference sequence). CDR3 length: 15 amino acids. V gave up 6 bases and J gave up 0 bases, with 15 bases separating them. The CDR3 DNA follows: TGCAGTGCAGATGGACTCGAAGTCTCCTACAATGAGCAGTTCTTC. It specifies CSADGLEVSYNEQFF.

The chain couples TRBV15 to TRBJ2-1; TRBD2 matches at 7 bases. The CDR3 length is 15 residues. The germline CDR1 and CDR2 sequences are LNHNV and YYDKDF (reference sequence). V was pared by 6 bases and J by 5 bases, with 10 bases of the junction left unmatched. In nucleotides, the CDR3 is TGTGCCACCAGACTAGCGCCCAATGGGGACAATGAGCAGTTCTTC. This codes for CATRLAPNGDNEQFF. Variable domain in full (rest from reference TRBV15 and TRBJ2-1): DAMVIQNPRYQVTQFGKPVTLSCSQTLNHNVMYWYQQKSSQAPKLLFHYYDKDFNNEADTPDNFQSRRPNTSFCFLDIRSPGLGDTAMYLCATRLAPNGDNEQFFGPGTRLTVL.

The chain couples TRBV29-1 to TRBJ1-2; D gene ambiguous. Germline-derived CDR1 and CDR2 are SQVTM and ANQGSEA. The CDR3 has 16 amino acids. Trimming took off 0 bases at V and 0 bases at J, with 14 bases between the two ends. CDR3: CSVEEGRRAANYGYTF. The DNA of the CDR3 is TGCAGCGTTGAAGAAGGCCGACGTGCAGCTAACTATGGCTACACCTTC.

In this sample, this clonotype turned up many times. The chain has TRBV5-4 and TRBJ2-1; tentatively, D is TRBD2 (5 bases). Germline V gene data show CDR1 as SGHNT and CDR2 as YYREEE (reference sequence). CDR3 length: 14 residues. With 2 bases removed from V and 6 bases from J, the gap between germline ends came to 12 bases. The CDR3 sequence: CASSFTSIANEQFF. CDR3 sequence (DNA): TGTGCCAGCAGCTTCACTAGTATCGCCAATGAGCAGTTCTTC.

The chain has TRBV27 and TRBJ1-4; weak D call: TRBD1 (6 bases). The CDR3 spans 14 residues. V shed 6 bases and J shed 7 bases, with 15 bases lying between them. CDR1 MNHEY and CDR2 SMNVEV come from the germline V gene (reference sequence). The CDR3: CASRLGTNGEKLFF. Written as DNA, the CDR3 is TGTGCCAGCAGATTAGGGACAAACGGTGAAAAACTGTTTTTT.

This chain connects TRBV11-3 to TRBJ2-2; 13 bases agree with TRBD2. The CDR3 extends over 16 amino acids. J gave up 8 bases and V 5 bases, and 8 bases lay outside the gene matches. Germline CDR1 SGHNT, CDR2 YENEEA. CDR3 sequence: CASSHRLAGGSGELFF. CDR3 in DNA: TGTGCCAGCAGCCACCGACTAGCGGGAGGTAGTGGGGAGCTGTTTTTT.

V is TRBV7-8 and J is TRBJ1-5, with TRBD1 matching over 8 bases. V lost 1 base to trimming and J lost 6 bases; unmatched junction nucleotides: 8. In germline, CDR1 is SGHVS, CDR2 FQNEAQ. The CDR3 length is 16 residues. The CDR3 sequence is CASSLGGQGGTQPQHF. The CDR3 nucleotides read TGTGCCAGCAGCTTAGGCGGACAGGGTGGTACTCAGCCCCAGCATTTT.

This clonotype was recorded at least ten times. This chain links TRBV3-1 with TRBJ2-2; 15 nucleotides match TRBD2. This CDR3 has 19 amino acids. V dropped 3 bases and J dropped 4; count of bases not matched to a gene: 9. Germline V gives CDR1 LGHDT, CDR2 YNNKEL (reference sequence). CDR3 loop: CASSHPGLAGGPGTGELFF. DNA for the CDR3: TGTGCCAGCAGCCACCCCGGACTAGCGGGAGGGCCGGGCACCGGGGAGCTGTTTTTT. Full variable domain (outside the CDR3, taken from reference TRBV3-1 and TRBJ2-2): DTAVSQTPKYLVTQMGNDKSIKCEQNLGHDTMYWYKQDSKKFLKIMFSYNNKELIINETVPNRFSPKSPDKAHLNLHINSLELGDSAVYFCASSHPGLAGGPGTGELFFGEGSRLTVL.

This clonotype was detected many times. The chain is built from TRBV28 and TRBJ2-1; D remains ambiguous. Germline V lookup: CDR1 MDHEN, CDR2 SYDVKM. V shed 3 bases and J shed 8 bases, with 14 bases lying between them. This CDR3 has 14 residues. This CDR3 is CASSLGGRMDEQFF. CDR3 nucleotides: TGTGCCAGCAGTTTGGGTGGAAGGATGGATGAGCAGTTCTTC. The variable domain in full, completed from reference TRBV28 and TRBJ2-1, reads DVKVTQSSRYLVKRTGEKVFLECVQDMDHENMFWYRQDPGLGLRLIYFSYDVKMKEKGDIPEGYSVSREKKERFSLILESASTNQTSMYLCASSLGGRMDEQFFGPGTRLTVL.

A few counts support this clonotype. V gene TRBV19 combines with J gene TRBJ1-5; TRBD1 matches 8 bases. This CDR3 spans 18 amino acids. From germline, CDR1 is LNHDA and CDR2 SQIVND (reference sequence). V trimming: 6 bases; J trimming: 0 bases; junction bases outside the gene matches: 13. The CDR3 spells CASSPETGDVYSNQPQHF. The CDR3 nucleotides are TGTGCCAGTAGCCCTGAGACAGGGGATGTTTATAGCAATCAGCCCCAGCATTTT. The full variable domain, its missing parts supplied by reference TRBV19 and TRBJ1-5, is DGGITQSPKYLFRKEGQNVTLSCEQNLNHDAMYWYRQDPGQGLRLIYYSQIVNDFQKGDIAEGYSVSREKKESFPLTVTSAQKNPTAFYLCASSPETGDVYSNQPQHFGDGTRLSIL.

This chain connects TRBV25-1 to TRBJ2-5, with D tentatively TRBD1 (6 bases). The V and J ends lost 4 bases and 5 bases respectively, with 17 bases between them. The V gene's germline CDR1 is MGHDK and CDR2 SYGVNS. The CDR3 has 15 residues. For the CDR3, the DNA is TGTGCCAGCAGTGGTTTTCAGGGGTCATCGGAGACCCAGTACTTC. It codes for CASSGFQGSSETQYF.

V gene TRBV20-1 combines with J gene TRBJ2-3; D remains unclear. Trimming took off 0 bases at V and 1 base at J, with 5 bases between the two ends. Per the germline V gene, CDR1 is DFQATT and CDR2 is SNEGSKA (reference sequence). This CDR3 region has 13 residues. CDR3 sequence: CSAREGGTDTQYF. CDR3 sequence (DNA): TGCAGTGCTAGAGAGGGCGGCACAGATACGCAGTATTTT.

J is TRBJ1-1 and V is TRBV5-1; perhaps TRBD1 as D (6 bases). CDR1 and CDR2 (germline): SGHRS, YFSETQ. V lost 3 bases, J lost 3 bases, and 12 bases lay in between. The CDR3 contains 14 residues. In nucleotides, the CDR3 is TGCGCCAGCAGCTCTCAGGGGTCGGACACTGAAGCTTTCTTT. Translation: CASSSQGSDTEAFF.

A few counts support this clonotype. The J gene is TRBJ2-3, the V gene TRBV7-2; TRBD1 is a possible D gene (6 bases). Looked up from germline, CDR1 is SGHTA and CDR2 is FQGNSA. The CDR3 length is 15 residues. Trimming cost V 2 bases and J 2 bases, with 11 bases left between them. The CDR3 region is CASSLFNRVTDTQYF. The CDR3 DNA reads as TGTGCCAGCAGCTTATTTAACAGGGTCACAGATACGCAGTATTTT.

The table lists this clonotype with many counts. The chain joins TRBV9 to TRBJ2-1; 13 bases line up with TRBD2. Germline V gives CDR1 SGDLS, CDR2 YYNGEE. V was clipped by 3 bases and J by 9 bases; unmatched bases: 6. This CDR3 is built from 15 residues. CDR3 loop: CASSDGLAGDSEQFF. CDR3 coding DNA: TGTGCCAGCAGCGACGGACTAGCGGGAGATTCTGAGCAGTTCTTC.

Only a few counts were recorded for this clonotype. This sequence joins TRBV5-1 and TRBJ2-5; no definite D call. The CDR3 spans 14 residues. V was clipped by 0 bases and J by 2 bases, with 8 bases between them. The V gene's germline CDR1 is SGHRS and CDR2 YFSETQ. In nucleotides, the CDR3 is TGCGCCAGCAGCTTGGCGTCTCAACAAGAGACCCAGTACTTC. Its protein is CASSLASQQETQYF.

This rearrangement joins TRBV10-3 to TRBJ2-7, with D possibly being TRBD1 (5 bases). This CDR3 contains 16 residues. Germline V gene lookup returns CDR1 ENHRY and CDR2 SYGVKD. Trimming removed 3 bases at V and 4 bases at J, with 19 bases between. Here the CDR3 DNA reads TGTGCCATCAGTGATTTCGGACCCCTAGGACATTACGAGCAGTACGTC. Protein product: CAISDFGPLGHYEQYV.

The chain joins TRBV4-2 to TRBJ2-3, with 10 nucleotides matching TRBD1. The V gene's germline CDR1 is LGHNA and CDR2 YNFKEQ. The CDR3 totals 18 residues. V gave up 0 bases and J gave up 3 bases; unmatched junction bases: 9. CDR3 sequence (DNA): TGTGCCAGCAGCCAAGATCTCTGGACAGGGGGTTGGACAGATACGCAGTATTTT. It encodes CASSQDLWTGGWTDTQYF.